Below, 22 T cell receptor beta chains from the same sample are listed, as sequenced in a study of blood T cell repertoires in COVID-19. Clones were read by immunoSEQ multiplex PCR, and TCRdb kept only the in-frame ones, dropping some. This sample has about 45,000 clones, with around 80% found just once. Sequencing was done on a sample of peripheral blood. These receptors were obtained from a human donor in a cohort sampled during active COVID-19.

The sample holds a few counts of this clone. The chain has TRBV18 and TRBJ2-1; TRBD2 agrees at 8 bases. The length of the CDR3 is 14 residues. The V segment lost 6 bases and the J segment 6 bases; nucleotides outside the gene matches: 7. The germline V gene encodes CDR1 KGHSH and CDR2 LQKENI. The CDR3 region is CASSQTSAGNEQFF. CDR3 coding DNA: TGTGCCAGCTCGCAGACTAGCGCTGGCAATGAGCAGTTCTTC.

The gene calls are TRBV9 and TRBJ2-5, with 7 bases identical to TRBD2. The V gene end was trimmed by 0 bases and the J gene end by 5 bases; junction bases not matched to a gene: 7. Germline V gene sequence: CDR1 SGDLS, CDR2 YYNGEE. The CDR3 runs 15 residues. In nucleotides, the CDR3 is TGTGCCAGCAGCGTAGATGGGGCTAGCGGCGAGACCCAGTACTTC. Protein: CASSVDGASGETQYF. Full variable domain (rest looked up from reference TRBV9 and TRBJ2-5): DSGVTQTPKHLITATGQRVTLRCSPRSGDLSVYWYQQSLDQGLQFLIQYYNGEERAKGNILERFSAQQFPDLHSELNLSSLELGDSALYFCASSVDGASGETQYFGPGTRLLVL.

The rearrangement uses TRBV29-1 and TRBJ2-7, with D maybe TRBD1 (6 bases). From germline, CDR1 is SQVTM and CDR2 ANQGSEA. V was trimmed by 5 bases and J by 3 bases, leaving 8 bases between them. CDR3 length: 11 residues. CDR3 DNA: TGCAGCGTTAAGGGGGACTACGAGCAGTACTTC. Amino acid sequence: CSVKGDYEQYF.

The rearrangement joins TRBV3-1 (or the pseudogene TRBV3-2) to TRBJ2-2; D not certain. CDR1 and CDR2 from the germline V gene are LGHDT and YNNKEL (reference sequence). The V and J ends lost 5 bases and 13 bases respectively, with 14 bases between them. The CDR3 is 12 residues long. CDR3 sequence reads: CASSTPPGVLFF. In DNA, the CDR3 is TGTGCCAGCAGCACCCCCCCAGGTGTGCTGTTTTTT.

This chain links TRBV2 with TRBJ2-7; 11 nucleotides align to TRBD2. The ends lost 5 bases at V and 2 bases at J; junction bases unmatched: 5. Germline CDR1 reads SNHLY; CDR2 reads FYNNEI. This CDR3 is 15 amino acids long. The DNA for the CDR3 is TGTGCCAGCAGTCTTAGCGGGAGGGGGACCTACGAGCAGTACTTC. Protein: CASSLSGRGTYEQYF.

The gene calls are TRBV11-2 and TRBJ2-5; 8 bases align to TRBD1. Germline V gene sequence: CDR1 SGHAT, CDR2 FQNNGV. V was pared by 4 bases and J by 4 bases, with 8 bases of the junction left unmatched. The CDR3 length is 15 residues. The CDR3 is CASSSPGGGRETQYF. DNA of the CDR3: TGTGCCAGCAGCTCGCCAGGGGGCGGACGAGAGACCCAGTACTTC.

The chain joins TRBV11-3 to TRBJ2-1, with 12 positions matching TRBD2. This CDR3 has 15 residues. Germline CDR1 reads SGHNT; CDR2 reads YENEEA. V was pared by 5 bases and J by 5 bases, with 4 bases of the junction left unmatched. The CDR3 loop is CASSRGLAGNNEQFF. CDR3 DNA: TGTGCCAGCAGCCGCGGACTAGCGGGGAACAATGAGCAGTTCTTC.

The chain is built from TRBV5-1 and TRBJ2-5; D is undetermined. This CDR3 contains 11 residues. Germline lookup yields CDR1 SGHRS and CDR2 YFSETQ. Trimming cost V 9 bases and J 5 bases, with 11 bases left between them. The CDR3 loop reads CATVQVETQYF. The DNA of the CDR3 is TGCGCCACCGTCCAGGTTGAGACCCAGTACTTC.

This clone has only one observation. The rearrangement uses TRBV11-2 and TRBJ2-5; D perhaps matches TRBD2 (6 bases). Trimming removed 5 bases from V and 2 bases from J, with 12 bases in between. This CDR3 region has 14 residues. Germline lookup yields CDR1 SGHAT and CDR2 FQNNGV. The CDR3 nucleotides are TGTGCCAGCAGCCCCCGGGACTGGCAAGAGACCCAGTACTTC. Translated: CASSPRDWQETQYF.

The chain carries TRBV5-4 and TRBJ1-4, with a weak D call TRBD1 (5 bases). CDR1 SGHNT and CDR2 YYREEE come from the germline V gene (reference sequence). V was trimmed by 0 bases and J by 8 bases, leaving 11 bases between them. The CDR3 contains 14 residues. The DNA for the CDR3 is TGTGCCAGCAGCTTGGTCGGGGGTCCGGAAAAACTGTTTTTT. Translation gives CASSLVGGPEKLFF. Full variable domain (rest looked up from reference TRBV5-4 and TRBJ1-4): ETGVTQSPTHLIKTRGQQVTLRCSSQSGHNTVSWYQQALGQGPQFIFQYYREEENGRGNFPPRFSGLQFPNYSSELNVNALELDDSALYLCASSLVGGPEKLFFGSGTQLSVL.

Only a few counts were recorded for this clone. The chain joins TRBV5-1 to TRBJ1-3; the D gene is possibly TRBD1 (6 bases). Germline V gene lookup returns CDR1 SGHRS and CDR2 YFSETQ. Deletions cut 5 bases from V and 2 bases from J, with 8 bases between. The CDR3 runs to 13 residues. CDR3 protein: CASRGTTGNTIYF. The DNA of the CDR3 is TGCGCCAGCAGGGGGACAACTGGAAACACCATATATTTT. The whole variable domain, filled in from reference TRBV5-1 and TRBJ1-3, reads KAGVTQTPRYLIKTRGQQVTLSCSPISGHRSVSWYQQTPGQGLQFLFEYFSETQRNKGNFPGRFSGRQFSNSRSEMNVSTLELGDSALYLCASRGTTGNTIYFGEGSWLTVV.

In its sample, this clone was seen a few times. This chain joins TRBV6-1 and TRBJ2-1; TRBD2 agrees at 11 bases. CDR1 MNHNS and CDR2 SASEGT come from the germline V gene. The CDR3 has 16 amino acids. V trimming: 5 bases; J trimming: 7 bases; junction bases outside the gene matches: 10. The CDR3 here is CASSQGWVAGGNEQFF. CDR3 nucleotide sequence: TGTGCCAGCAGTCAAGGTTGGGTAGCGGGGGGGAATGAGCAGTTCTTC.

V is TRBV19 and J is TRBJ1-2; TRBD1 aligns across 7 bases. V lost 5 bases to trimming and J lost 4 bases; unmatched junction nucleotides: 7. Germline V lookup: CDR1 LNHDA, CDR2 SQIVND (reference sequence). The CDR3 length is 14 residues. In DNA, the CDR3 is TGTGCCAGTAGTGCGGACAGGCAAAGCTATGGCTACACCTTC. Amino acids: CASSADRQSYGYTF.

The chain employs TRBV11-2 and TRBJ2-1; 7 bases are shared with TRBD2. V was pared by 5 bases and J by 5 bases, with 9 bases of the junction left unmatched. This CDR3 region has 15 residues. Germline V gene sequence: CDR1 SGHAT, CDR2 FQNNGV. The CDR3 is CASSPDRAGNNEQFF. CDR3 bases: TGTGCCAGCAGCCCCGACCGAGCGGGGAACAATGAGCAGTTCTTC.

This chain joins TRBV7-9 and TRBJ2-1, with 12 bases matching TRBD2. There are 15 residues in the CDR3. Trimming took 3 bases from V and 8 from J; bases not matched to a gene: 5. The germline CDR1 and CDR2 sequences are SEHNR and FQNEAQ (reference sequence). In DNA form, the CDR3 reads TGTGCCAGCAGCTTGTGGACTAGCGGGATGGATGAGCAGTTCTTC. It is translated as CASSLWTSGMDEQFF.

The CDR3 reads CASSVSGNSGANVLTF. DNA for the CDR3: TGTGCCAGCAGCGTCAGCGGGAACTCTGGGGCCAACGTCCTGACTTTC. This chain uses TRBV9 with TRBJ2-6; 7 positions match TRBD2. The V and J ends lost 2 bases and 0 bases, in that order; junction bases with no gene match: 2. Germline values: CDR1 SGDLS, CDR2 YYNGEE. The CDR3 length is 16 residues.

In this sample, this clone turned up once. This chain links TRBV19 with TRBJ2-1; possible D gene TRBD1, 6 bases. The CDR3 spans 15 residues. V dropped 5 bases and J dropped 5 bases, with 16 bases sitting between them. Germline CDR1 LNHDA, CDR2 SQIVND (reference sequence). The CDR3 reads CASSARAGAHNEQFF. The CDR3 bases are TGTGCCAGTAGTGCCAGGGCAGGGGCTCACAATGAGCAGTTCTTC.

This clone was seen more than once but under ten times. The V call is TRBV7-2, the J call TRBJ2-7, with D possibly matching TRBD2 (6 bases). The ends were cut back, 5 bases at V and 6 bases at J, with 14 bases in the middle. CDR1 is SGHTA and CDR2 is FQGNSA in the germline V gene. The CDR3 spans 13 residues. CDR3 residues: CASSRRWGLEQYF. The CDR3 DNA is TGTGCCAGCAGCCGGAGGTGGGGACTCGAGCAGTACTTC.

The chain is built from TRBV6-5 and TRBJ2-1; TRBD1 aligns across 9 bases. CDR1 is MNHEY, CDR2 SVGAGI, per germline. The CDR3 is made up of 13 amino acids. The V and J ends lost 7 bases and 10 bases, in that order; junction bases with no gene match: 8. The CDR3 reads CASKRTGVGEQFF. The CDR3 DNA reads as TGTGCCAGCAAAAGGACAGGGGTAGGAGAGCAGTTCTTC.

This chain links TRBV7-2 with TRBJ2-2, with TRBD2 identical over 7 bases. Germline V gene sequence: CDR1 SGHTA, CDR2 FQGNSA. The V gene end was trimmed by 2 bases and the J gene end by 1 base; junction bases not matched to a gene: 4. The length of the CDR3 is 16 residues. As DNA, the CDR3 is TGTGCCAGCAGCTTACGGGGAGGGGTGAACACCGGGGAGCTGTTTTTT. Protein: CASSLRGGVNTGELFF.

This clone was observed a single time. CDR3 nucleotide sequence: TGTGCCAGCAGCTTTTCAGAGAACACTGAAGCTTTCTTT. Its protein product is CASSFSENTEAFF. The J gene is TRBJ1-1, the V gene TRBV11-2; no clear D gene. The CDR3 spans 13 residues. The V gene lost 3 bases and the J gene lost 1 base, with 6 bases spanning the gap. Looked up from germline, CDR1 is SGHAT and CDR2 is FQNNGV.

The genes are TRBV3-1 (or the pseudogene TRBV3-2) and TRBJ2-5; TRBD1 agrees at 10 bases. Losses at the gene ends were 5 bases for V and 5 bases for J; bases not matched to a gene: 8. From germline, CDR1 is LGHDT and CDR2 YNNKEL (reference sequence). The CDR3 contains 15 residues. CDR3 sequence: CASSYPGQGWETQYF. Here the CDR3 DNA reads TGTGCCAGCAGCTACCCGGGACAGGGGTGGGAGACCCAGTACTTC.